Reported below is one T cell receptor (beta chain). The antigen remains unidentified. This specimen comes from a study of CD8+ T cells in alopecia areata. Isolated RNA was reverse transcribed into cDNA used as the sequencing template. Sequencing used immunoSEQ multiplex PCR; TCRdb keeps in-frame clones, though not all of them. The data hold around 200,000 clones, with roughly 53% observed a single time. Study results and limitations: Higher clonality than in normal scalp was seen in lesional scalp, especially alopecia totalis/universalis. Scalp clonality decreased significantly with tofacitinib, and so did expanded CD8+ clones among the top 100.

This CDR3 has 12 amino acids. J was trimmed by 6 bases and V by 8 bases; bases with no gene match: 9. CDR1 and CDR2 (germline): GTSNPN, SVGIG (reference sequence). As to treatment: oral pan-JAK inhibitor, 5-10 mg twice daily. In alopecia areata patients, both lesional scalp punch biopsies and peripheral blood were collected. The specimen was CD8+ T cells sorted from blood, collected at week 24, from a patient treated with tofacitinib. This chain joins TRBV30 and TRBJ1-2, with 7 positions matching TRBD1. The receptor was isolated from a human donor with alopecia areata. The CDR3 protein is CAAKTGIDGYTF. The CDR3 DNA reads as TGTGCCGCAAAGACAGGGATCGATGGCTACACCTTC.